This TCR beta chain was sequenced in a study of blood T cells in healthy people across ages. The authors ran a second PCR of about 7 to 11 cycles using a sample-barcoded 5' primer and a J-beta primer mix. TCRdb re-derived calls from the 5' RACE reads in MiXCR, one entry per CDR3 protein. The top ten hold 7.9% of the sample, which has some 1.4 million distinct CDR3 sequences, 42% seen once. This CDR3 has 16 residues. Germline V lookup: CDR1 LGHNA, CDR2 YNFKEQ. Collection of about 9.4 milliliters of peripheral blood was performed for each donor. In the case of this clonotype: Its ends do not fully match the called genes, so a read error is possible.

Sequencing used blood. The TCR was taken from a woman between 18 and 30 years old in good health. The chain uses TRBV4-2 and TRBJ2-3; D is perhaps TRBD2 (6 bases). The CDR3 region has the DNA TGTGCCAGCAGCCTGACTGCCGTTGGCGGGGCAGATACGCAGTTTTTT. This translates into CASSLTAVGGADTQFF.